These T cell receptor beta chains were read from a single sample in a study of blood T cell repertoires in COVID-19. TCRdb's copy holds only in-frame clones and misses some; the assay was immunoSEQ multiplex PCR. This table has about 140,000 clones, about four fifths appearing once. The sequenced material came from peripheral blood. Receptor source: a human donor in a cohort sampled during active COVID-19. Each CDR3 is given with its conserved first and last residue. Each record gives: clone size, J gene, V gene, D gene, CDR3 DNA, CDR3 protein. A D gene is named only where the DNA matches it firmly. Not every row has a clone size; where given, it reads once, few, many or a size class.

size: NA; J: TRBJ1-1; V: TRBV6-6; D: NA; DNA: TGTGCCAGCAGTCCGAAACGAGGCACTGAAGCTTTCTTT; CDR3: CASSPKRGTEAFF
size: NA; J: TRBJ2-7; V: TRBV5-1; D: NA; DNA: TGCGCCAGCAGCCAAGGGGGCGGGGGGAACTACGAGCAGTACTTC; CDR3: CASSQGGGGNYEQYF
size: NA; J: TRBJ1-2; V: TRBV5-4; D: TRBD1; DNA: TGTGCCAGCAGCTTAGGGGGAACAGGGGGCTTTGAGTTCGGTGGCTACACCTTC; CDR3: CASSLGGTGGFEFGGYTF
size: once; J: TRBJ2-5; V: TRBV24-1; D: TRBD2; DNA: TGTGCCACCAGTGTTGCGGGGGATGAGACCCAGTACTTC; CDR3: CATSVAGDETQYF
size: NA; J: TRBJ1-5; V: TRBV30; D: NA; DNA: TGTGCCTGGAGTGTAAAGGGGGATCAGCCCCAGCATTTT; CDR3: CAWSVKGDQPQHF
size: NA; J: TRBJ2-5; V: TRBV9; D: TRBD1; DNA: TGTGCCAGCAGCGTCCGGGACAGGGGGCTCCAAGAGACCCAGTACTTC; CDR3: CASSVRDRGLQETQYF
size: NA; J: TRBJ2-5; V: TRBV18; D: TRBD1; DNA: TGTGCCAGCTCCTCAGACGGACAGGGGACGGAGACCCAGTACTTC; CDR3: CASSSDGQGTETQYF
size: few; J: TRBJ2-2; V: TRBV6-5; D: TRBD1; DNA: TGTGCCACAGAAACAGGGGGCGTCCCCGGGGAGCTGTTTTTT; CDR3: CATETGGVPGELFF
size: once; J: TRBJ2-3; V: TRBV4-2; D: TRBD2; DNA: TGTGCCAGCAGCCAAGTTGGGGGGGACACAGATACGCAGTATTTT; CDR3: CASSQVGGDTDTQYF
size: NA; J: TRBJ1-6; V: TRBV6-4; D: NA; DNA: TGTGCCAGCAGGATAGAAGGGGGTTTCAATTCACCCCTCCACTTT; CDR3: CASRIEGGFNSPLHF
size: NA; J: TRBJ2-5; V: TRBV7-9; D: NA; DNA: TGTGCCAGCAGCATAAGACAAATCCAAGAGACCCAGTACTTC; CDR3: CASSIRQIQETQYF
size: NA; J: TRBJ2-7; V: TRBV5-4; D: NA; DNA: TGTGCCAGCAGCTTTCCTGACGGGGGGCCCTACGAGCAGTACTTC; CDR3: CASSFPDGGPYEQYF
size: NA; J: TRBJ2-7; V: TRBV2; D: TRBD2; DNA: TGTGCCAGCAGCGCCGGGACTAGGGGCTACGAGCAGTACTTC; CDR3: CASSAGTRGYEQYF
size: NA; J: TRBJ2-5; V: TRBV27; D: TRBD2; DNA: TGTGCCACCGGGACTAGCGGGGAGACCCAGTACTTC; CDR3: CATGTSGETQYF
size: NA; J: TRBJ1-2; V: TRBV20-1; D: NA; DNA: TGCAGTGCTAGTGGGGCAGGGCTGGGGTATGGCTACACCTTC; CDR3: CSASGAGLGYGYTF
size: few; J: TRBJ1-6; V: TRBV6-1; D: NA; DNA: TGTGCCAGCAGTGAAGACAACGCAGGTTTCTCCTATAATTCACCCCTCCACTTT; CDR3: CASSEDNAGFSYNSPLHF
size: once; J: TRBJ1-2; V: TRBV3-1/TRBV3-2; D: NA; DNA: TGTGCCAGCAGCCAATATCCCCCCCAGAACTATGGCTACACCTTC; CDR3: CASSQYPPQNYGYTF
size: NA; J: TRBJ1-3; V: TRBV5-1; D: NA; DNA: TGCGCCAGCAGGGATACGGGGAGTCTATCTGGAAACACCATATATTTT; CDR3: CASRDTGSLSGNTIYF
size: NA; J: TRBJ2-3; V: TRBV27; D: NA; DNA: TGTGCCAGCAGTTTCGAGGGAGATACGCAGTATTTT; CDR3: CASSFEGDTQYF
size: NA; J: TRBJ1-6; V: TRBV9; D: NA; DNA: TGTGCCAGCAGTGTGTCGGGGTTGGGTAATTCACCCCTCCACTTT; CDR3: CASSVSGLGNSPLHF
size: NA; J: TRBJ2-5; V: TRBV6-1; D: NA; DNA: TGTGCCAGCAGTGAACTCTCGGAGACCCAGTACTTC; CDR3: CASSELSETQYF
size: NA; J: TRBJ2-1; V: TRBV11-3; D: TRBD1; DNA: TGTGCCAGCAGCCCCCGGACAGGGGGTGACAATGAGCAGTTCTTC; CDR3: CASSPRTGGDNEQFF
size: NA; J: TRBJ2-1; V: TRBV19; D: TRBD2; DNA: TGTGCCAGTAAATGGAGGAGTCTAGCGGGGGAACAAGGGCAGTTCTTC; CDR3: CASKWRSLAGEQGQFF
size: few; J: TRBJ1-4; V: TRBV4-3; D: NA; DNA: TGCGCCAGCAGCCAAGCCCAGGATAGGAGGGAAAAACTGTTTTTT; CDR3: CASSQAQDRREKLFF
size: NA; J: TRBJ1-1; V: TRBV5-1; D: NA; DNA: TGCGCCAGCAGCTTGGCCGGGGGTTGGACTGAAGCTTTCTTT; CDR3: CASSLAGGWTEAFF
size: few; J: TRBJ1-2; V: TRBV9; D: NA; DNA: TGTGCCAGCAGCCCCTGGGGGGAGGGGACGGGAGGCTACACCTTC; CDR3: CASSPWGEGTGGYTF
size: NA; J: TRBJ1-2; V: TRBV18; D: NA; DNA: TGTGCCAGCTCACCACCCCAGGGGCAGGGGGGCTACACCTTC; CDR3: CASSPPQGQGGYTF
size: NA; J: TRBJ2-2; V: TRBV4-3; D: NA; DNA: TGCGCCAGCAGCCAGAGTAGCGGGGAGCTGTTTTTT; CDR3: CASSQSSGELFF
size: NA; J: TRBJ2-7; V: TRBV14; D: NA; DNA: TGTGCCAGCAGCCAAAGGCACAGGACCCATACTTACTCCTACGAGCAGTACTTC; CDR3: CASSQRHRTHTYSYEQYF
size: NA; J: TRBJ2-1; V: TRBV29-1; D: NA; DNA: TGCAGCGCAGGAGGGAATGAGCAGTTCTTC; CDR3: CSAGGNEQFF
size: NA; J: TRBJ2-1; V: TRBV18; D: TRBD2; DNA: TGTGCCAGCTCACCGTTTGGTAGCGGGGGGCTAAGCTCCTACAATGAGCAGTTCTTC; CDR3: CASSPFGSGGLSSYNEQFF
size: NA; J: TRBJ2-1; V: TRBV5-1; D: NA; DNA: TGCGCCAGCAGCAGGGACGGGACATATGAGCAGTTCTTC; CDR3: CASSRDGTYEQFF
size: NA; J: TRBJ2-2; V: TRBV12-5; D: NA; DNA: TGTGCTAGTGGCCTGTACACCGGGGAGCTGTTTTTT; CDR3: CASGLYTGELFF
size: NA; J: TRBJ1-4; V: TRBV7-2; D: NA; DNA: TGTGCCAGCAGCGGCGGGCGCAATGAAAAACTGTTTTTT; CDR3: CASSGGRNEKLFF
size: NA; J: TRBJ2-7; V: TRBV3-1/TRBV3-2; D: TRBD2; DNA: TGTGCCAGCAGCCAAGCCGGGACTAGTTACGAGCAGTACTTC; CDR3: CASSQAGTSYEQYF